The clone carrying this T cell receptor beta chain was detected ten times or more. What it binds is unknown. The sample is drawn from a study of regulatory T cells in long-lasting Graves disease. For the study at large: For a period under 3 months, newly diagnosed Graves' patients had taken antithyroid drugs.

Germline V gene lookup returns CDR1 SGHNT and CDR2 YENEEA. This CDR3 has 16 amino acids. Trimming left V 6 bases short and J 3 bases short, with 17 bases between. As to time point: newly diagnosed GD, antithyroid drugs for less than 3 months. The TCR library was made from RNA extracted from PBMCs. EDTA tubes collected 7.5 to 9.5 milliliters of peripheral blood. Researchers made TCR beta libraries by using iRepertoire HTBI primers and running Arm-PCR on CDR3 regions. TCRdb redid the calling of the multiplex PCR reads with MiXCR, one entry per CDR3 protein. The table includes about 500,000 distinct CDR3 sequences, about 11% detected once. Study-wide points: TRBV28, TRBJ1-2 and TRBJ2-5 were segments that persistent disease favored.

This sample also belongs to another study, concerning T cells in Graves' hyperthyroidism and ophthalmopathy.

The TCR sequence derives from a woman in her 30s with Graves disease. The starting material was peripheral blood mononuclear cells (PBMCs), obtained at new diagnosis, from a patient treated with antithyroid drugs. This chain joins TRBV11-3 and TRBJ2-2, with D tentatively TRBD1 (6 bases). The DNA for the CDR3 is TGTGCCAGCAGTTTTGAAACAGGGCTCGACACCGGGGAGCTGTTTTTT. Translated: CASSFETGLDTGELFF.